This entry lists 9 T cell receptor beta chains sequenced from one sample in a study of cytomegalovirus exposure and HLA in healthy donors. In the PCR, 60 Vbeta and 13 Jbeta primers were used. Generated by immunoSEQ multiplex PCR, the TCRdb table keeps only in-frame clones and is missing some. The sample contains approximately 150,000 clones, about 80% of which appear only once. The sample consisted of PBMCs. These receptors came from a man in his forties or fifties in good health and CMV-seropositive.

The gene calls are TRBV13 and TRBJ1-1, with 8 bases identical to TRBD1. The CDR3 length is 15 residues. Trimming at V came to 5 bases and at J to 4 bases, leaving 9 bases not matched to a gene. Germline V gene lookup returns CDR1 PRHDT and CDR2 FYEKMQ (reference sequence). The CDR3 nucleotides are TGTGCCAGCAGCGCAACAGGGGGAATGGGCACTGAAGCTTTCTTT. Translation: CASSATGGMGTEAFF.

This clone was observed a single time. The chain carries TRBV5-1 and TRBJ2-5, with 7 bases identical to TRBD1. This CDR3 is 14 amino acids long. The V gene end was trimmed by 4 bases and the J gene end by 2 bases; junction bases not matched to a gene: 5. The germline gives CDR1 SGHRS, CDR2 YFSETQ. The CDR3 region has the DNA TGCGCCAGCAGCCGGGACAGTTCACAAGAGACCCAGTACTTC. It specifies CASSRDSSQETQYF. Full variable domain (missing parts from reference TRBV5-1 and TRBJ2-5): KAGVTQTPRYLIKTRGQQVTLSCSPISGHRSVSWYQQTPGQGLQFLFEYFSETQRNKGNFPGRFSGRQFSNSRSEMNVSTLELGDSALYLCASSRDSSQETQYFGPGTRLLVL.

This sequence joins TRBV4-1 and TRBJ2-2, with 11 bases identical to TRBD2. Unmatched junction bases numbered 7, after V lost 5 bases and J lost 8 bases. Per the germline V gene, CDR1 is MGHRA and CDR2 is YSYEKL. The CDR3 totals 15 residues. In DNA, the CDR3 is TGCGCCAGCAGCACACGTTTAGCGGGAGGGGGGGAGCTGTTTTTT. Translating it yields CASSTRLAGGGELFF.

The chain couples TRBV28 to TRBJ2-5, with 9 bases that match TRBD1. J gave up 1 base and V 6 bases, and 9 bases lay outside the gene matches. Germline lookup yields CDR1 MDHEN and CDR2 SYDVKM. The CDR3 extends over 16 amino acids. The CDR3 loop reads CASSDTGGASQETQYF. CDR3 nucleotides: TGTGCCAGCAGCGATACAGGGGGCGCATCCCAAGAGACCCAGTACTTC.

The rearrangement links TRBV5-1 to TRBJ1-4; D is possibly TRBD1 (5 bases). The V and J ends lost 6 bases and 1 base respectively, with 16 bases between them. This CDR3 has 16 amino acids. The V gene's germline CDR1 is SGHRS and CDR2 YFSETQ. The CDR3 sequence: CASTRGTPGTNEKLFF. The CDR3 DNA reads TGCGCCAGCACCCGGGGGACCCCTGGAACTAATGAAAAACTGTTTTTT.

The CDR3 region has the DNA TGTGCCAGCAGCTCCTGGGACAGGAGGAATGAAGCTTTCTTT. This codes for CASSSWDRRNEAFF. The chain links TRBV7-9 to TRBJ1-1, with 8 bases lining up with TRBD1. The CDR3 is 14 residues long. CDR1 SEHNR and CDR2 FQNEAQ come from the germline V gene (reference sequence). J was trimmed by 7 bases and V by 4 bases; bases with no gene match: 8.

The chain employs TRBV6-5 and TRBJ2-1; the match to TRBD2 covers 7 bases. J was trimmed by 6 bases and V by 7 bases; bases with no gene match: 6. Germline CDR1 is MNHEY and CDR2 is SVGAGI. The CDR3 is made up of 13 amino acids. This chain's CDR3 is CASTPPGGNEQFF. As DNA, the CDR3 is TGTGCCAGCACTCCGCCGGGGGGCAATGAGCAGTTCTTC.

The gene calls are TRBV12-5 and TRBJ1-4; TRBD1 agrees at 7 bases. J gave up 4 bases and V 0 bases, and 2 bases lay outside the gene matches. Germline CDR1 LGHNT, CDR2 FRNRAP. CDR3 length equals 15 residues. This CDR3 is CASGLVQGYNEKLFF. The CDR3 DNA sequence: TGTGCTAGTGGTTTGGTACAGGGGTATAATGAAAAACTGTTTTTT.

This chain connects TRBV7-3 to TRBJ2-3; D perhaps matches TRBD2 (6 bases). Trimming took 5 bases from V and 2 from J, leaving 17 bases between them. Looked up from germline, CDR1 is SGHTA and CDR2 is FQGTGA. This CDR3 is 16 amino acids long. CDR3 residues: CASSPLTGVTTDTQYF. CDR3 DNA: TGTGCCAGCAGCCCCCTAACGGGAGTCACCACAGATACGCAGTATTTT.